The 21 T cell receptor beta chains listed next were all sequenced from one sample in a study of CD8 T cells in ankylosing spondylitis. In TCRdb, the 5' RACE reads were re-called with MiXCR into one record per CDR3 protein. The table includes approximately 250,000 distinct CDR3 sequences, 10% to 13% detected once. Sequenced material: blood, either unsorted or a sorted T cell fraction (not recorded which). Every receptor here comes from a male donor with ankylosing spondylitis or in good health (not recorded which).

This clonotype has a count of ten or more. The chain employs TRBV3-1 and TRBJ1-3, with D maybe TRBD1 (5 bases). CDR3 length: 16 residues. V lost 1 base, J lost 1 base, and 11 bases lay in between. The germline gives CDR1 LGHDT, CDR2 YNNKEL (reference sequence). This chain's CDR3 is CASSQGPGGSGNTIYF. In DNA form, the CDR3 reads TGTGCCAGCAGCCAAGGCCCTGGGGGTTCTGGAAACACCATATATTTT. The entire variable domain, with the rest obtained from reference TRBV3-1 and TRBJ1-3, is as follows: DTAVSQTPKYLVTQMGNDKSIKCEQNLGHDTMYWYKQDSKKFLKIMFSYNNKELIINETVPNRFSPKSPDKAHLNLHINSLELGDSAVYFCASSQGPGGSGNTIYFGEGSWLTVV.

This clonotype was found many times. The chain links TRBV7-9 to TRBJ1-2; the D gene is possibly TRBD1 (5 bases). CDR1 SEHNR and CDR2 FQNEAQ come from the germline V gene (reference sequence). Trimming took 5 bases from V and 2 from J, leaving 21 bases between them. The CDR3 spans 17 residues. The CDR3 protein is CASSPIFGTSGNYGYTF. As DNA, the CDR3 is TGTGCCAGCAGCCCCATATTCGGGACTTCGGGAAACTATGGCTACACCTTC.

This clonotype was detected ten times or more. The CDR3 protein is CASSLSVRETGELFF. Written as DNA, the CDR3 is TGCGCCAGCAGCTTGTCGGTCAGAGAGACCGGGGAGCTGTTTTTT. The V and J genes are TRBV5-1 and TRBJ2-2; D is undetermined. Trimming shortened V by 1 base and J by 5 bases, and 12 bases separated the two germline ends. The CDR3 covers 15 residues. The germline CDR1 and CDR2 sequences are SGHRS and YFSETQ. The full variable domain, its missing parts supplied by reference TRBV5-1 and TRBJ2-2, is KAGVTQTPRYLIKTRGQQVTLSCSPISGHRSVSWYQQTPGQGLQFLFEYFSETQRNKGNFPGRFSGRQFSNSRSEMNVSTLELGDSALYLCASSLSVRETGELFFGEGSRLTVL.

This clonotype was picked up many times. The chain combines TRBV4-2 with TRBJ2-3; 7 nucleotides agree with TRBD2. CDR1 and CDR2 from the germline V gene are LGHNA and YNFKEQ. The CDR3 loop spans 16 amino acids. V lost 4 bases and J lost 4; bases outside the gene matches: 11. The chain's CDR3 is CASSPAWGGGSDTQYF. The CDR3, as DNA: TGTGCCAGCAGCCCCGCCTGGGGGGGTGGGTCAGATACGCAGTATTTT.

This clonotype has at least ten counts. The chain uses TRBV5-1 and TRBJ1-1, with D possibly TRBD1 on 5 matching bases. Looked up from germline, CDR1 is SGHRS and CDR2 is YFSETQ. The CDR3 runs 15 residues. Trimming removed 3 bases from V and 2 bases from J, with 14 bases in between. As DNA, the CDR3 is TGCGCCAGCAGCTCGGACACCGCTCCCAACACTGAAGCTTTCTTT. Amino acid sequence: CASSSDTAPNTEAFF.

This clonotype was observed a single time. Just one base apart from a much larger clone, this may be a read error. The chain is built from TRBV30 and TRBJ1-6; tentatively, D is TRBD1 (6 bases). Germline loops: CDR1 GTSNPN, CDR2 SVGIG (reference sequence). This CDR3 spans 14 amino acids. V gave up 4 bases and J gave up 5 bases, with 12 bases separating them. This chain's CDR3 is CAWNKGQDNSPLHF. In DNA, the CDR3 is TGTGCCTGGAACAAGGGACAAGATAATTCACCCCTCCACTTT.

This clonotype was found many times. The rearrangement links TRBV20-1 to TRBJ1-1; 8 bases fit TRBD1. CDR1 and CDR2 from the germline V gene are DFQATT and SNEGSKA (reference sequence). V dropped 3 bases and J dropped 3; count of bases not matched to a gene: 0. The CDR3 spans 12 residues. Here the CDR3 DNA reads TGCAGTGCTAGGACAGGGGACACTGAAGCTTTCTTT. This sequence encodes CSARTGDTEAFF.

This clonotype was seen ten or more times. The rearrangement links TRBV3-1 to TRBJ1-1; no reliable D call. V was pared by 2 bases and J by 4 bases, with 8 bases between. This CDR3 has 13 amino acids. CDR1 is LGHDT and CDR2 is YNNKEL in the germline V gene (reference sequence). CDR3 DNA: TGTGCCAGCAGCCAATGGTTGGCCACTGAAGCTTTCTTT. It specifies CASSQWLATEAFF. Together with reference TRBV3-1 and TRBJ1-1, the CDR3 gives the full variable domain: DTAVSQTPKYLVTQMGNDKSIKCEQNLGHDTMYWYKQDSKKFLKIMFSYNNKELIINETVPNRFSPKSPDKAHLNLHINSLELGDSAVYFCASSQWLATEAFFGQGTRLTVV.

This clonotype showed up just a few times. The chain is built from TRBV6-2 or TRBV6-3 and TRBJ2-7, with 7 bases identical to TRBD2. The length of the CDR3 is 15 residues. Germline-derived CDR1 and CDR2 are MNHEY and SVGEGT. V gave up 5 bases and J gave up 4 bases; unmatched junction bases: 11. CDR3 amino acids: CASSILTSPLYEQYF. The DNA of the CDR3 is TGTGCCAGCAGTATCCTGACTAGCCCTCTTTACGAGCAGTACTTC.

This clonotype showed up many times. The chain carries TRBV7-9 and TRBJ2-1; D call uncertain. This CDR3 comprises 12 residues. Germline V gene lookup returns CDR1 SEHNR and CDR2 FQNEAQ (reference sequence). The V end was cut by 2 bases, the J end by 5 bases, with 4 bases between. CDR3: CASSLTNNEQFF. CDR3 in DNA: TGTGCCAGCAGCTTAACAAACAATGAGCAGTTCTTC.

The J gene is TRBJ2-3, the V gene TRBV27; TRBD2 aligns across 7 bases. CDR1 is MNHEY, CDR2 SMNVEV, per germline (reference sequence). With 8 bases clipped from V and 3 bases from J, the junction kept 8 bases outside the gene matches. This CDR3 contains 14 residues. The CDR3 sequence: CASWGWGGTDTQYF. The CDR3 DNA sequence: TGTGCCAGCTGGGGCTGGGGGGGGACAGATACGCAGTATTTT.

This clonotype was seen more than once but under ten times. The chain employs TRBV12-3 or TRBV12-4 and TRBJ2-1, with TRBD2 identical over 7 bases. The CDR3 loop spans 16 amino acids. V shed 6 bases, J shed 3 bases, and the junction held 11 bases outside the gene matches. The CDR3, as DNA: TGTGCCAGCAGGTCCTTTCTGGCGGGGGTCTACAATGAGCAGTTCTTC. Its protein product is CASRSFLAGVYNEQFF.

This clonotype showed up many times. The rearrangement joins TRBV7-2 to TRBJ2-1; 8 bases align to TRBD2. Germline loops: CDR1 SGHTA, CDR2 FQGNSA. The CDR3 consists of 14 residues. Trimming took 3 bases from V and 5 from J; bases not matched to a gene: 3. The CDR3 region has the DNA TGTGCCAGCAGCTTCGGGGGGGCCCACAATGAGCAGTTCTTC. Amino acids: CASSFGGAHNEQFF.

Many counts were recorded for this clonotype. The rearrangement links TRBV30 to TRBJ2-3; TRBD1 matches 7 bases. The CDR3 loop spans 15 amino acids. V trimming: 6 bases; J trimming: 1 base; junction bases outside the gene matches: 10. Germline V gene sequence: CDR1 GTSNPN, CDR2 SVGIG (reference sequence). The CDR3 coding sequence is TGTGCCTGCCCGACCCCAGGGGGAGGCACAGATACGCAGTATTTT. Translation: CACPTPGGGTDTQYF. Full variable domain (remainder filled in from reference TRBV30 and TRBJ2-3): SQTIHQWPATLVQPVGSPLSLECTVEGTSNPNLYWYRQAAGRGLQLLFYSVGIGQISSEVPQNLSASRPQDRQFILSSKKLLLSDSGFYLCACPTPGGGTDTQYFGPGTRLTVL.

This clonotype has at least ten counts. The V call is TRBV7-7, the J call TRBJ2-2, with D unclear. Germline V gene lookup returns CDR1 SSHAT and CDR2 FNYEAQ (reference sequence). The CDR3 runs 12 residues. With 5 bases removed from V and 2 bases from J, the gap between germline ends came to 3 bases. The CDR3 loop reads CASSHNTGELFF. In nucleotides, the CDR3 is TGTGCCAGCAGCCATAACACCGGGGAGCTGTTTTTT.

This clonotype was counted a few times. This chain connects TRBV20-1 to TRBJ1-3, with TRBD1 as a possible D gene (6 bases). There are 14 residues in the CDR3. V lost 3 bases to trimming and J lost 6 bases, with 15 bases between them. From germline, CDR1 is DFQATT and CDR2 SNEGSKA (reference sequence). CDR3 protein: CSASSGQFVNTIYF. The CDR3 DNA sequence: TGCAGTGCTAGTTCAGGACAGTTCGTAAACACCATATATTTT.

This clonotype was recorded a few times. The chain joins TRBV29-1 to TRBJ1-1; 9 positions match TRBD1. CDR3 length: 14 amino acids. Germline V gene data show CDR1 as SQVTM and CDR2 as ANQGSEA. After removal of 5 bases from V and 1 base from J, the junction contained 5 bases not matched to a gene. DNA of the CDR3: TGCAGCGTTCGCCAACAGGGGGCGAACACTGAAGCTTTCTTT. This codes for CSVRQQGANTEAFF.

This clonotype was picked up many times. This sequence joins TRBV28 and TRBJ1-1, with TRBD1 identical over 7 bases. The V gene end was trimmed by 3 bases and the J gene end by 0 bases; junction bases not matched to a gene: 4. Germline assignment: CDR1 MDHEN and CDR2 SYDVKM. The CDR3 covers 15 residues. CDR3: CASSLGGQMNTEAFF. The CDR3 DNA follows: TGTGCCAGCAGTTTGGGGGGACAGATGAACACTGAAGCTTTCTTT.

In its sample, this clonotype was seen many times. The rearrangement links TRBV7-2 to TRBJ1-5; the match to TRBD1 covers 7 bases. The J segment lost 3 bases and the V segment lost 2 bases, leaving 7 bases of the junction unmatched. The CDR3 contains 16 residues. Looked up from germline, CDR1 is SGHTA and CDR2 is FQGNSA. CDR3 DNA sequence: TGTGCCAGCAGCTTAAGTCAGGGGGTCATCAATCAGCCCCAGCATTTT. Protein sequence: CASSLSQGVINQPQHF.

This clonotype showed up many times. The chain joins TRBV7-2 to TRBJ2-5, with a tentative D call TRBD2 (6 bases). The CDR3 has 14 amino acids. Germline CDR1 is SGHTA and CDR2 is FQGNSA. The V gene lost 4 bases and the J gene lost 4 bases, with 13 bases spanning the gap. The CDR3 reads CASSSAGTIETQYF. Written as DNA, the CDR3 is TGTGCCAGCAGCTCCGCGGGGACCATAGAGACCCAGTACTTC.

Comment on this clonotype: Just one base apart from a much larger clone, this may be a read error. This chain joins TRBV5-6 and TRBJ2-5; 8 bases fit TRBD2. There are 15 residues in the CDR3. Germline V gives CDR1 SGHDT, CDR2 YYEEEE. The CDR3 here is CDSTFSGEFQETQYF. The CDR3 DNA reads TGTGACAGCACCTTTAGCGGGGAGTTCCAAGAGACCCAGTACTTC.